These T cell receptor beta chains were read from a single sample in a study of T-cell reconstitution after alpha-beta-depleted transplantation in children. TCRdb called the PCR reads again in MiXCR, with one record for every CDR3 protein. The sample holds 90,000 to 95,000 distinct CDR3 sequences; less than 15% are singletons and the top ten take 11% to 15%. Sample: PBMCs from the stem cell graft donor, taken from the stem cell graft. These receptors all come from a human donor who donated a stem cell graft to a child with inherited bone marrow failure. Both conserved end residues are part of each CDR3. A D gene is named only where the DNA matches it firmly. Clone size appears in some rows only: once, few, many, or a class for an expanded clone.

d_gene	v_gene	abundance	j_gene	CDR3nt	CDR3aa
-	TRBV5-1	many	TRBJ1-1	TGCGCCAGCAGCGCCTTAAGTAGAGTGAACACTGAAGCTTTCTTT	CASSALSRVNTEAFF
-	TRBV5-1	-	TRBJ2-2	TGCGCCAGCAGCACCGACGCCCCGGGGGGCAGGGAGCTGTTTTTT	CASSTDAPGGRELFF
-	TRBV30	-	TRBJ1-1	TGTGCCTGGAGTAGGGGGGGAGAGACTGAAGCTTTCTTT	CAWSRGGETEAFF
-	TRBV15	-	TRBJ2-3	TGTGCCACCAGCAGTTGGGGGGTCGGGGATACGCAGTATTTT	CATSSWGVGDTQYF
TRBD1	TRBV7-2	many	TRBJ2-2	TGTGCCAGCAGCAGGGACAGGGTCACCGGGGAGCTGTTTTTT	CASSRDRVTGELFF
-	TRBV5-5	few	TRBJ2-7	TGTGCCAGCAGCCCACGGCCATCGGGTCGGGAGCAGTACTTC	CASSPRPSGREQYF
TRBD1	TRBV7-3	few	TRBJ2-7	TGTGCCAGCAGCCCGACAGGGGGCCGCGACGAGCAGTACTTC	CASSPTGGRDEQYF
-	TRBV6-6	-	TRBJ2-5	TGTGCCAGCTCTTCGCTGGAGACCCAGTACTTC	CASSSLETQYF
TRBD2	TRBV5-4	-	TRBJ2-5	TGTGCCAGCAGCTTGGGAGGAGCGGGAGATGGAATTGCAGAGACCCAGTACTTC	CASSLGGAGDGIAETQYF
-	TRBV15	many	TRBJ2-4	TGTGCCACCAGCAGAGATCCCCTCGGAAACATTCAGTACTTC	CATSRDPLGNIQYF
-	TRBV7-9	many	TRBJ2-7	TGTGCCAGCAGCTTAGGGGTAGGCCGGACTTCCTACGAGCAGTACTTC	CASSLGVGRTSYEQYF
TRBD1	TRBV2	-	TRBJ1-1	TGTGCCAGCAGTGAAATGGGACAGCTGAACACTGAAGCTTTCTTT	CASSEMGQLNTEAFF
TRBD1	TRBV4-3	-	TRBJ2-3	TGCGCCAGCAGCCAAGTTAGGGACAGCGAACACACAGATACGCAGTATTTT	CASSQVRDSEHTDTQYF
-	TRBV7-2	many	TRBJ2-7	TGTGCCAGCAGCTTATCGGGCGAGCAGTACTTC	CASSLSGEQYF
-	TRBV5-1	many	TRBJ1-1	TGCGCCAGCAGCCCCCTGGGGGTAGAGGCCCCTCGGATGAACACTGAAGCTTTCTTT	CASSPLGVEAPRMNTEAFF
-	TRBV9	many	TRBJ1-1	TGTGCCAGCAGCCCCGAACCCGGACGCAGAGCTTTCTTT	CASSPEPGRRAFF
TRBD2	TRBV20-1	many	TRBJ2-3	TGCAGTGCTAGAGATCTGGTGGGGACTAGCGGAAAAGATACGCAGTATTTT	CSARDLVGTSGKDTQYF
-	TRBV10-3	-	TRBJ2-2	TGTGCCATCAGTGACAGGGGGAACACCGGGGAGCTGTTTTTT	CAISDRGNTGELFF